A single T cell receptor (beta chain) is shown here with its context. Measured with immunoSEQ multiplex PCR; TCRdb has only the in-frame clones, and not every one. The top ten hold about 6% of the sample, which has 190,000 or so clones, 87% seen once. The sample originates from a study of blood T cell repertoires in COVID-19. The sequence derives from a man aged 60 to 69 who had recovered from COVID-19. The sample consisted of peripheral blood.

In DNA, the CDR3 is TGTGCCTGGAGGCAAACTAGCGGGGGGGAGACCCAGTACTTC. Its protein is CAWRQTSGGETQYF. The chain joins TRBV30 to TRBJ2-5; 12 bases match TRBD2. Unmatched junction bases numbered 4, after V lost 3 bases and J lost 5 bases. Per germline, CDR1 GTSNPN and CDR2 SVGIG (reference sequence). This CDR3 spans 14 amino acids.